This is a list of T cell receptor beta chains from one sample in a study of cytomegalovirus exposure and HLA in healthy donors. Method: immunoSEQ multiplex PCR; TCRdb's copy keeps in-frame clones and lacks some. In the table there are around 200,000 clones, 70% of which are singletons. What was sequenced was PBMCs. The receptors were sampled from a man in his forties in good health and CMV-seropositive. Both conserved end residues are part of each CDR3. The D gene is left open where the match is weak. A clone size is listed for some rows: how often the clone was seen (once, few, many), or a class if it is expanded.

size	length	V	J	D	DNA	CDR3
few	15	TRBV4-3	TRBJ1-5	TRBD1	TGCGCCAGCAGCCAAGACGGGACAGACAATCAGCCCCAGCATTTT	CASSQDGTDNQPQHF
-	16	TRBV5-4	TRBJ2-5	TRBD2	TGTGCCAGCAGCCAGTACGAAGCGGGGAGGGAAGAGACCCAGTACTTC	CASSQYEAGREETQYF
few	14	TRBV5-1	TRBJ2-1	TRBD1	TGCGCCAGCAGCTTAGACAGGGGAGACAATGAGCAGTTCTTC	CASSLDRGDNEQFF
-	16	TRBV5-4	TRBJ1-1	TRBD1	TGTGCCAGCAGCTTGCCAGGGGGCGCCGGGGACACTGAAGCTTTCTTT	CASSLPGGAGDTEAFF
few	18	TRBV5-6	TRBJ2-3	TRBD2	TGTGCCAGCAGCTTTCAGACTAGCGGGGGGGCTAGCACAGATACGCAGTATTTT	CASSFQTSGGASTDTQYF
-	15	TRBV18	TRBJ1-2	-	TGTGCCAGCTCACCACGGCTTGAGGACAGAGATGGCTACACCTTC	CASSPRLEDRDGYTF
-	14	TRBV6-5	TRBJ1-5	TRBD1	TGTGCCAGCAGTTCACAGGGGTTGGGACAGCCCCAGCATTTT	CASSSQGLGQPQHF
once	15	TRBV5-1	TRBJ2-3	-	TGCGCCGGCAGCTTGAATCCACCCTACACAGATACGCAGTATTTT	CAGSLNPPYTDTQYF
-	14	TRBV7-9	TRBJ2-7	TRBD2	TGTGCCAGCAGCTTATTGGGGGGGGCCTACGAGCAGTACTTC	CASSLLGGAYEQYF
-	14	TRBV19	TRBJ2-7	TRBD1	TGTGCCAGTAGCCGACAGGGGGTAACGTACGAGCAGTACTTC	CASSRQGVTYEQYF
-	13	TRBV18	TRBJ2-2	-	TGTGCCAGCTCACCATCCGAGGAGCGGGAGCTGTTTTTT	CASSPSEERELFF
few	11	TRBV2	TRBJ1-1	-	TGTGCCGGCGGACTTAATCCTGAAGCTTTCTTT	CAGGLNPEAFF
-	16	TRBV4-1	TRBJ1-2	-	TGCGCCAGCAGCCCGCGCCGGGACTTAGCTAACTATGGCTACACCTTC	CASSPRRDLANYGYTF
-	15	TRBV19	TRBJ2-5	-	TGTGCCAGTAGTTTTTACCTGGAGACCCAAGAGACCCGGTACTTC	CASSFYLETQETRYF
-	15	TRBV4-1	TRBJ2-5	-	TGCGCCAGCAGCCACCGGGCAGAGGGCGCGGGGACCCAGTACTTC	CASSHRAEGAGTQYF
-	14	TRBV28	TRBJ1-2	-	TGTGCCAGCAGTCTCCACTCAGGGAACTATGGCTACACCTTC	CASSLHSGNYGYTF
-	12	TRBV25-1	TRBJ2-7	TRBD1	TGTGCCAGCAAAGGGACAGGGGGCGAGCAGTACTTC	CASKGTGGEQYF
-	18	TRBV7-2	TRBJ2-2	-	TGTGCCAGCAGCCTCACGGCAGGACAATTCGCGAACACCGGGGAGCTGTTTTTT	CASSLTAGQFANTGELFF
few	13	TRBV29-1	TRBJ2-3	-	TGCAGCGTTGAAGGGAGTCGCACAGATACGCAGTATTTT	CSVEGSRTDTQYF
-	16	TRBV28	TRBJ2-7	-	TGTGCCAGCAGCGGGACGGGGGGCAGGAGAAACTACGAGCAGTACTTC	CASSGTGGRRNYEQYF
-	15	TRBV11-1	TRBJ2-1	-	TGTGCCAGCAGCCCGAGGGATAACTCCTACAATGAGCAGTTCTTC	CASSPRDNSYNEQFF
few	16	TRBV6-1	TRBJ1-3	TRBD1	TGTGCCAGCAGTGAAAAGGGACAGGGGGGGAGAAACACCATATATTTT	CASSEKGQGGRNTIYF
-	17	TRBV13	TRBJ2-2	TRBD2	TGTGCCAGCAGCTTAGGCACTAGCGGTTTATACACCGGGGAGCTGTTTTTT	CASSLGTSGLYTGELFF
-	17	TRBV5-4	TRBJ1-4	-	TGTGCCAGCAGCTCAACCCCTGAGACGGCTACGGGTGAAAAACTGTTTTTT	CASSSTPETATGEKLFF
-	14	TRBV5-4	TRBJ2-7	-	TGTGCCAGCAGCTTAGAAGTCGGGACCTACGAGCAGTACTTC	CASSLEVGTYEQYF
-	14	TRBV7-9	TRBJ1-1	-	TGTGCCAGCAGCTGGGGACATGTGGAGGCTGAAGCTTTCTTT	CASSWGHVEAEAFF
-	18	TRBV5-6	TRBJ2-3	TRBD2	TGTGCCAGCAGCTTTCCCTCACTAGCGGGGGCTTACACAGATACGCAGTATTTT	CASSFPSLAGAYTDTQYF
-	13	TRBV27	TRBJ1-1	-	TGTGCCAGCAGTTCCCGGGAGAACACTGAAGCTTTCTTT	CASSSRENTEAFF
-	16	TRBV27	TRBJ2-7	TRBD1	TGTGCCAGCAGATACAGGGGACGGCTACCGGGGTACGAGCAGTACTTC	CASRYRGRLPGYEQYF
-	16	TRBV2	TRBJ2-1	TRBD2	TGTGCCAGCAGCCCGATACGAGCGGGGGCGTACAATGAGCAGTTCTTC	CASSPIRAGAYNEQFF
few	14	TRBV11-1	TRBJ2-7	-	TGTGCCAGCAGCTCGACACTAGTGCACTACGAGCAGTACTTC	CASSSTLVHYEQYF
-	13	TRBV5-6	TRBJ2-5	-	TGTGCCAGCAGCTTGGTATATCCAGAGACCCAGTACTTC	CASSLVYPETQYF
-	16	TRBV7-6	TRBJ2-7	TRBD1	TGTGCCAGCAGCTTAGGTCTGGGACAGGGAGGCAACGAGCAGTACTTC	CASSLGLGQGGNEQYF
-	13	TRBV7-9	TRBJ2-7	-	TGTGCCAGCAGCGCGACAGGCTACCACGAGCAGTACTTC	CASSATGYHEQYF
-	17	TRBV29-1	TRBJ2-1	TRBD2	TGCAGCGTTGAAGCCCGACGTAGCGGGGGATCTCACAATGAGCAGTTCTTC	CSVEARRSGGSHNEQFF
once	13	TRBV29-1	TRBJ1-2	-	TGCAGCGTCCTTGGAGGACAGTCTAATGGCTACACCTTC	CSVLGGQSNGYTF
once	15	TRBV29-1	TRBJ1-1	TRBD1	TGCAGCGTTCTTGGGACAGGGGGCTTGGGCACTGAAGCTTTCTTT	CSVLGTGGLGTEAFF
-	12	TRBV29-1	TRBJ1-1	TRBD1	TGCAGCGTGGACAGGGAACCCACTGAAGCTTTCTTT	CSVDREPTEAFF
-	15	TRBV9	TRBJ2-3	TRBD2	TGTGCCAGCAGCCCAGGGACTAGCGACACAGATACGCAGTATTTT	CASSPGTSDTDTQYF
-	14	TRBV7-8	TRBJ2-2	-	TGTGCCAGCAGCTTACGGGGGAACACCGGGGAGCTGTTTTTT	CASSLRGNTGELFF
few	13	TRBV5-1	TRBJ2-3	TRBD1	TGCGCCACCGCGGACAGGGGCACAGATACGCAGTATTTT	CATADRGTDTQYF
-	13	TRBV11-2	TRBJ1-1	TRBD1	TGTGCCAGCAGCTTTAACAGGGGGCCGGAAGCTTTCTTT	CASSFNRGPEAFF
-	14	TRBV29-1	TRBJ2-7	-	TGCAGCGCCCGAAACCCGGCAGGTACCTACGAGCAGTACTTC	CSARNPAGTYEQYF
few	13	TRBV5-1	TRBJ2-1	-	TGCGCCAGCAGCCTAGACAGAAACAATGAGCAGTTCTTC	CASSLDRNNEQFF
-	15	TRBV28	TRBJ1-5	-	TGTGCCTGCCACGCGAGGGGAGGAATCAATCAGCCCCAGCATTTT	CACHARGGINQPQHF
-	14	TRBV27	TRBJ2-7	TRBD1	TGTGCCAGCAGTACGGGACAGGTGTCCTACGAGCAGTACTTC	CASSTGQVSYEQYF
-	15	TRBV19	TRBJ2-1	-	TGTGCCAGTAGTATAGGACTAGTAATATACAATGAGCAGTTCTTC	CASSIGLVIYNEQFF
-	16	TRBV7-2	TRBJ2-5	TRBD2	TGTGCCAGCAGCGACGGGGCTAGCGGGGGGCAAGAGACCCAGTACTTC	CASSDGASGGQETQYF
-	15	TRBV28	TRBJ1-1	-	TGTGCCAGCAGTTCTCTTCACAGGGCGAACACTGAAGCTTTCTTT	CASSSLHRANTEAFF
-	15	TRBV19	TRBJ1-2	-	TGTGCCAGTAGTACCGGCCCACAGGGAAACTATGGCTACACCTTC	CASSTGPQGNYGYTF
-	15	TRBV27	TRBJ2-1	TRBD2	TGTGCCAGCAGTTTGGGGACTAGCGGTAACAATGAGCAGTTCTTC	CASSLGTSGNNEQFF
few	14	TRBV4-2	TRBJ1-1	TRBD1	TGTGCCAGCAGCTTAGGACAGGCGGGGACTGAAGCTTTCTTT	CASSLGQAGTEAFF
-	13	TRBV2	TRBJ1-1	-	TGTGCCAGCAGTGATCCAGGGTTCGGGGGGGCTTTCTTT	CASSDPGFGGAFF
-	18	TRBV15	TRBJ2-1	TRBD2	TGTGCCACCAGCAGAGTTGCGACTAGCCGAGGAGGGGCCAATGAGCAGTTCTTC	CATSRVATSRGGANEQFF